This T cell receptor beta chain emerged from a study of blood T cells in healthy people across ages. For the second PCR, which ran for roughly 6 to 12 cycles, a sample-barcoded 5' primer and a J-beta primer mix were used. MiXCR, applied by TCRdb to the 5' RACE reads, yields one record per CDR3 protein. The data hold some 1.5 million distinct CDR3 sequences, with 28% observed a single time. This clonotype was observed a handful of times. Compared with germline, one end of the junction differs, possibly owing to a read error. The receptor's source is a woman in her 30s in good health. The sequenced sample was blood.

CDR3 region: CVSSSRGTSGGASGANVLTF. The DNA for the CDR3 is TGTGTCAGCAGCTCGCGCGGGACTAGCGGGGGGGCCTCTGGGGCCAACGTCCTGACTTTC. The V gene is TRBV9, the J gene TRBJ2-6, with TRBD2 matching 16 bases. The CDR3 runs to 20 residues. CDR1 SGDLS and CDR2 YYNGEE come from the germline V gene.